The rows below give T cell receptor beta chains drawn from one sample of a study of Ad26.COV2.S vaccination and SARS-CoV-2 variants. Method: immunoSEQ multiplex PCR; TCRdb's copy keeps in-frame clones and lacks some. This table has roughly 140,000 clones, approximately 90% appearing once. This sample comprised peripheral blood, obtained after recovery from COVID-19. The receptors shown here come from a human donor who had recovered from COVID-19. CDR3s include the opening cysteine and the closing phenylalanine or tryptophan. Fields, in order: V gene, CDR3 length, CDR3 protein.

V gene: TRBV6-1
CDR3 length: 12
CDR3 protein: CASSEGYGEQYF

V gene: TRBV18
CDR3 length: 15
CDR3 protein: CASSPNTGGQETQYF

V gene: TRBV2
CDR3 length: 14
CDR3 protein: CARTGTTGSSPLHF

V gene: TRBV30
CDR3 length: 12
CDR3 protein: CAWNLGMETQYF

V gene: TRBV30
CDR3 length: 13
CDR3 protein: CAWSATRTGEAFF

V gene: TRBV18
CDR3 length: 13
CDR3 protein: CASSPVSAYGYTF

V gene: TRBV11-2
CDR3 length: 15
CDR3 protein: CAIANKTRFRYGYTF

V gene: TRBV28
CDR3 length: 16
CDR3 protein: CASSLSGRDTNQPQHF

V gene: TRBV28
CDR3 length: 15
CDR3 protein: CASRITGDDRYEQYF

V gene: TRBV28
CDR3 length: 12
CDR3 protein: CATSRGSYEQYF

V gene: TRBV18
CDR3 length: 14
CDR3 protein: CASSAGQGVNEQYF

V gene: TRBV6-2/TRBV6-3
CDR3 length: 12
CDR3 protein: CASSYSTGELFF

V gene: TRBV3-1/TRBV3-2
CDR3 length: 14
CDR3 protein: CASSPLEQVETQYF

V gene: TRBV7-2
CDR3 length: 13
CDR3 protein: CASSFGDGNTIYF

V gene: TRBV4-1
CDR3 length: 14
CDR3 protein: CASSQDPGVYEQYF

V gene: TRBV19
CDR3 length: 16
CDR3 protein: CASSIGHHSNTGELFF

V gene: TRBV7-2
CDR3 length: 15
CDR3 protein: CASSLDLGTYNEQFF

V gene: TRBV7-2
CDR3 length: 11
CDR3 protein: CASNTRGAQYF

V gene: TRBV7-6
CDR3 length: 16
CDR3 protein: CASSLTMGEGNTEAFF

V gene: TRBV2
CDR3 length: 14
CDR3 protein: CASSVDGGRQPQHF

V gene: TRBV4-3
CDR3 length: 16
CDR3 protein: CASSQGKGIASNEQFF

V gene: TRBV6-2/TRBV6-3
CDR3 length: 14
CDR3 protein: CASSWTGGGEEQYF

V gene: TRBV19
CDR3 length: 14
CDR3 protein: CASSNARNTGELFF

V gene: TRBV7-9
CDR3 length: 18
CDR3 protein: CASSPPTGWEAGANVLTF

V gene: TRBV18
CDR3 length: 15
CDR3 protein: CASSPPQGSNTEAFF

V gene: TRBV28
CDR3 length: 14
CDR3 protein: CASSLKAGHQPQHF

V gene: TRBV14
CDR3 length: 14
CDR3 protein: CASSEQRGWHEQYF

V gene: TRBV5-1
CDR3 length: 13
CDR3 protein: CASSLDANTEAFF

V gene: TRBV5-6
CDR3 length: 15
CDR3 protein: CASSLERRVEETQYF

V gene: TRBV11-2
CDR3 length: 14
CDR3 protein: CASSLDVRGPEYTF

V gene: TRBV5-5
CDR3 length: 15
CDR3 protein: CASSTAGRGAYEQYF

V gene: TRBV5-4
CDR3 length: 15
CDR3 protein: CASSRSIQGGTEAFF

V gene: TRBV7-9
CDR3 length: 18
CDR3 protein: CASSPKARDRGSTYEQYF

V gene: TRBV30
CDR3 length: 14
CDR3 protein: CACKRDRPNTEAFF

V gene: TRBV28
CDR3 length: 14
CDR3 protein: CASSYNDWDYEQYF

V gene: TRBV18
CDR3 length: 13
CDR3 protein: CASATGLENEQYF

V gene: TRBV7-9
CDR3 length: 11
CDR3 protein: CASSLPRGYTF

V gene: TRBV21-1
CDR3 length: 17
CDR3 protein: CASSKGEDQGGGQPQHF

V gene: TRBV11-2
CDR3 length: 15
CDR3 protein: CASSPKAAGGGEQFF

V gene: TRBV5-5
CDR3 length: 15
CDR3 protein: CASSLLSATNEKLFF

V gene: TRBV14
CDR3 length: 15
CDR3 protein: CASSRYDRELYEQYF

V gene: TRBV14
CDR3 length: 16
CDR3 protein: CASSQDHTGRDTEAFF

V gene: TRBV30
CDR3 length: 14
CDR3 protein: CAWSPPGGMAEAFF

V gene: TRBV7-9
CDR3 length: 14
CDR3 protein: CASSRGLEAGELFF